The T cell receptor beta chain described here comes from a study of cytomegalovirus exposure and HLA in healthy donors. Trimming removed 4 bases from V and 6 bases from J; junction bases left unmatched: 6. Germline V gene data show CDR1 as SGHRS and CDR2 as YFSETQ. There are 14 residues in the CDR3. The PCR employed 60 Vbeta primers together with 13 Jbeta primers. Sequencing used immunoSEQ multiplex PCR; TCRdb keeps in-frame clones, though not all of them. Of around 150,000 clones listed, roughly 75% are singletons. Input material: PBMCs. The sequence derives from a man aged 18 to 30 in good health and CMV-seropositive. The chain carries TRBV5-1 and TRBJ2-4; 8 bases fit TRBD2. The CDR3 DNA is TGCGCCAGCAGCCCCCCCGGGGGGGGAAACATTCAGTACTTC. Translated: CASSPPGGGNIQYF. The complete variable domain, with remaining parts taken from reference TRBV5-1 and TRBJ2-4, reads KAGVTQTPRYLIKTRGQQVTLSCSPISGHRSVSWYQQTPGQGLQFLFEYFSETQRNKGNFPGRFSGRQFSNSRSEMNVSTLELGDSALYLCASSPPGGGNIQYFGAGTRLSVL.